This passage covers 18 T cell receptor beta chains from one sample sequenced in a study of T cells after posttransplantation cyclophosphamide. Produced via immunoSEQ multiplex PCR; TCRdb's table is partial and in-frame only. The sample contains fewer than 25,000 clones, 86% of which appear only once. What was sequenced was PBMCs. The receptors were gathered from a woman aged 55-69 years with a blood cancer, CMV-positive, and with a related stem cell donor.

The chain joins TRBV18 to TRBJ1-4, with a weak D call TRBD1 (5 bases). This CDR3 has 15 amino acids. Germline CDR1 and CDR2: KGHSH and LQKENI. The V end lost 2 bases, the J end lost 6 bases, and 13 bases lay between the germline ends. CDR3 sequence reads: CASSPVRDSDEKLFF. The CDR3 bases are TGTGCCAGCTCACCAGTAAGGGACTCGGATGAAAAACTGTTTTTT.

V is TRBV5-1 and J is TRBJ2-2; the match to TRBD1 covers 7 bases. The CDR3 runs to 14 residues. The germline CDR1 and CDR2 sequences are SGHRS and YFSETQ. Trimming at V came to 2 bases and at J to 7 bases, leaving 5 bases not matched to a gene. The CDR3 is CASSLDRVIGELFF. CDR3 DNA sequence: TGCGCCAGCAGCTTAGACAGGGTAATCGGGGAGCTGTTTTTT.

V usage is TRBV7-2 and J usage is TRBJ1-2; D is perhaps TRBD1 (5 bases). This CDR3 has 14 amino acids. Trimming shortened V by 1 base and J by 8 bases, and 14 bases separated the two germline ends. Germline CDR1 is SGHTA and CDR2 is FQGNSA. The CDR3 protein is CASSLVGPSWGYTF. CDR3 DNA sequence: TGTGCCAGCAGCTTAGTGGGGCCCAGTTGGGGCTACACCTTC.

The chain employs TRBV4-2 and TRBJ2-3; tentatively, D is TRBD2 (6 bases). Trimming shortened V by 0 bases and J by 5 bases, and 12 bases separated the two germline ends. Germline-derived CDR1 and CDR2 are LGHNA and YNFKEQ. The CDR3 is 15 residues long. The DNA of the CDR3 is TGTGCCAGCAGCCAAGATCAGGCTAGCGAAGATACGCAGTATTTT. Amino acid sequence: CASSQDQASEDTQYF.

This clone was detected a few times. The V gene is TRBV5-6, the J gene TRBJ1-5; possibly TRBD1 for D (6 bases). Trimming took off 0 bases at V and 1 base at J, with 11 bases between the two ends. The V gene's germline CDR1 is SGHDT and CDR2 YYEEEE. The CDR3 length is 16 residues. This CDR3 reads CASSLARGASNQPQHF. As DNA, the CDR3 is TGTGCCAGCAGCTTGGCACGGGGGGCAAGCAATCAGCCCCAGCATTTT.

The chain carries TRBV5-1 and TRBJ1-2; TRBD1 matches at 11 bases. There are 14 residues in the CDR3. The germline V gene encodes CDR1 SGHRS and CDR2 YFSETQ. Trimming took 1 base from V and 8 from J; bases not matched to a gene: 4. CDR3 DNA: TGCGCCAGCAGCTTGCAGGGGACAGGGGGAGGCTACACCTTC. It encodes CASSLQGTGGGYTF.

The chain employs TRBV6-1 and TRBJ2-7; TRBD2 agrees at 10 bases. J lost 3 bases, V lost 3 bases, and 5 bases had no gene match. Per germline, CDR1 MNHNS and CDR2 SASEGT. The CDR3 has 15 residues. CDR3 DNA sequence: TGTGCCAGCAGTGATAGGACTAGCGGACACTACGAGCAGTACTTC. This encodes CASSDRTSGHYEQYF.

This chain links TRBV5-4 with TRBJ1-4, with TRBD1 as a possible D gene (6 bases). CDR1 is SGHNT, CDR2 YYREEE, per germline (reference sequence). The CDR3 is 14 residues long. V shed 2 bases and J shed 7 bases, with 12 bases lying between them. CDR3 sequence: CASSFDRKPEKLFF. CDR3 nucleotides: TGTGCCAGCAGCTTTGACAGGAAACCTGAAAAACTGTTTTTT.

Here the CDR3 reads CASSLTSGRTDTQYF. In DNA form, the CDR3 reads TGCGCCAGCAGCTTGACTAGCGGGAGGACAGATACGCAGTATTTT. The J gene is TRBJ2-3, the V gene TRBV5-1; 12 bases line up with TRBD2. The J segment lost 3 bases and the V segment lost 1 base, leaving 0 bases of the junction unmatched. The CDR3 has 15 amino acids. CDR1 SGHRS and CDR2 YFSETQ come from the germline V gene.

This clone was seen just once. The rearrangement links TRBV5-1 to TRBJ2-2, with 10 bases lining up with TRBD2. Germline V gives CDR1 SGHRS, CDR2 YFSETQ. The CDR3 covers 16 residues. Losses at the gene ends were 1 base for V and 6 bases for J; bases not matched to a gene: 6. The CDR3 DNA reads as TGCGCCAGCAGCTTGAAGCTAGCGGGAGTATCCGGGGAGCTGTTTTTT. Protein sequence: CASSLKLAGVSGELFF.

V and J are TRBV6-6 and TRBJ2-3; D perhaps matches TRBD1 (5 bases). CDR3 length equals 15 residues. V dropped 2 bases and J dropped 4 bases, with 13 bases sitting between them. Germline V gene data show CDR1 as MNHNY and CDR2 as SVGAGI (reference sequence). CDR3 DNA sequence: TGTGCCAGCAGTTACCAAAACGACAGATCAGATACGCAGTATTTT. Its translation is CASSYQNDRSDTQYF.

The rearrangement uses TRBV18 and TRBJ1-1; no firm D call. In germline, CDR1 is KGHSH, CDR2 LQKENI. Trimming removed 1 base at V and 1 base at J, with 10 bases between. The CDR3 has 15 amino acids. In DNA, the CDR3 is TGTGCCAGCTCACCACTTCCGGTTAGGAACACTGAAGCTTTCTTT. It encodes CASSPLPVRNTEAFF.

J is TRBJ2-7 and V is TRBV9; 14 nucleotides match TRBD2. The CDR3 loop spans 18 amino acids. With 4 bases clipped from V and 4 bases from J, the junction kept 13 bases outside the gene matches. CDR1 and CDR2 from the germline V gene are SGDLS and YYNGEE. This CDR3 is CASSPGTSGRRRGYEQYF. The CDR3 bases are TGTGCCAGCAGCCCCGGGACTAGCGGGAGAAGACGAGGGTACGAGCAGTACTTC.

V is TRBV9 and J is TRBJ2-7; TRBD2 matches 8 bases. V dropped 2 bases and J dropped 6; count of bases not matched to a gene: 10. CDR3 size: 15 residues. Germline V gene data show CDR1 as SGDLS and CDR2 as YYNGEE. CDR3 sequence: CASSVRVGLASEQYF. Here the CDR3 DNA reads TGTGCCAGCAGCGTTCGAGTCGGACTAGCCTCCGAGCAGTACTTC.

V usage is TRBV5-1 and J usage is TRBJ2-5; 10 positions agree with TRBD2. There are 16 residues in the CDR3. Germline loops: CDR1 SGHRS, CDR2 YFSETQ. V lost 0 bases, J lost 9 bases, and 11 bases stayed unmatched. CDR3 sequence reads: CASSLVLAGVQEAQYF. CDR3 nucleotide sequence: TGCGCCAGCAGCTTGGTTCTAGCGGGAGTACAGGAGGCCCAGTACTTC.

The J gene is TRBJ1-1, the V gene TRBV15; 7 bases agree with TRBD1. V lost 0 bases to trimming and J lost 2 bases; unmatched junction nucleotides: 9. The CDR3 is 17 amino acids. Germline CDR1 is LNHNV and CDR2 is YYDKDF (reference sequence). As DNA, the CDR3 is TGTGCCACCAGCAGAGAGTACGGGACAGACCTCAACACTGAAGCTTTCTTT. It translates to CATSREYGTDLNTEAFF.

The chain has TRBV5-1 and TRBJ2-3; the match to TRBD2 covers 16 bases. CDR3 length equals 16 residues. Germline lookup yields CDR1 SGHRS and CDR2 YFSETQ. V shed 4 bases, J shed 4 bases, and the junction held 3 bases outside the gene matches. CDR3 DNA sequence: TGCGCCAGCAGCCCAGGGACTAGCGGGAGGGCAGATACGCAGTATTTT. Translated: CASSPGTSGRADTQYF.

CDR3 coding DNA: TGTGCCAGCTCACCGAGCCGGGAGGCGCGGGAGACCCAGTACTTC. This encodes CASSPSREARETQYF. The J gene is TRBJ2-5, the V gene TRBV18, with 7 bases identical to TRBD2. With 3 bases clipped from V and 5 bases from J, the junction kept 9 bases outside the gene matches. Germline V lookup: CDR1 KGHSH, CDR2 LQKENI. The CDR3 is made up of 15 amino acids.